A selection of T cell receptor beta chains follows, all from one sample in a study of blood T cell repertoires in COVID-19. The repertoire was sequenced with immunoSEQ multiplex PCR; TCRdb's copy has only in-frame clones and lacks some. The sample carries about 260,000 clones, over 75% recorded once. Sample: peripheral blood. These receptors were obtained from a human donor in a cohort sampled during active COVID-19. Both conserved end residues are part of each CDR3. A D gene is named only where the DNA matches it firmly. Clone size is shown for a subset of rows, as once, few, many or a class of expanded clone.

TRBV7-9	TRBD2	TRBJ2-2	NA	CASSSELAGPKTGELFF	TGTGCCAGCAGCTCCGAACTAGCGGGGCCCAAAACCGGGGAGCTGTTTTTT
TRBV12-2	NA	TRBJ2-7	few	CASRSPSNGVTPPTSCEQYF	TGTGCAAGTCGCTCCCCCTCCAACGGGGTCACGCCACCAACTTCCTGCGAGCAGTACTTC
TRBV7-2	NA	TRBJ2-7	NA	CASSSSSYEQYF	TGTGCCAGCAGCTCTAGCTCCTACGAGCAGTACTTC
TRBV7-2	NA	TRBJ2-7	NA	CASSLSTYEQYF	TGTGCCAGCAGCCTGAGCACCTACGAGCAGTACTTC
TRBV4-1	TRBD1	TRBJ2-3	NA	CASSQVSHRGTSTDTQYF	TGCGCCAGCAGCCAAGTTTCCCACAGGGGAACTAGCACAGATACGCAGTATTTT
TRBV19	TRBD1	TRBJ1-1	NA	CASSMGAGQGRTEAFF	TGTGCCAGTAGTATGGGGGCGGGACAGGGCCGTACTGAAGCTTTCTTT
TRBV4-1	NA	TRBJ1-3	NA	CASSQPSGSGNTIYF	TGCGCCAGCAGCCAGCCCTCGGGCTCTGGAAACACCATATATTTT
TRBV6-9	TRBD1	TRBJ2-2	NA	CAGVPGTGRTGELFF	TGTGCCGGGGTCCCCGGGACAGGGCGGACCGGGGAGCTGTTTTTT
TRBV21-1	NA	TRBJ2-7	NA	CASSSAGRVDSYEQYF	TGTGCCAGCAGCTCCGCGGGTCGAGTAGACTCCTACGAGCAGTACTTC
TRBV28	NA	TRBJ2-2	NA	CASSFRLRSGELFF	TGTGCCAGCAGTTTTCGACTACGGAGCGGGGAGCTGTTTTTT
TRBV3-1/TRBV3-2	NA	TRBJ2-1	once	CASSQGSGNEQFF	TGTGCCAGCAGTCAGGGATCGGGTAATGAGCAGTTCTTC